The subject of this entry is one TCR beta chain. These data belong to a study of blood T cell repertoires in COVID-19. Produced via immunoSEQ multiplex PCR; TCRdb's table is partial and in-frame only. In the table there are over 200,000 clones, over 70% of which are singletons. The V end lost 3 bases, the J end lost 3 bases, and 3 bases lay between the germline ends. This CDR3 is built from 12 residues. Sequenced sample: peripheral blood. The gene calls are TRBV12-3 or TRBV12-4 and TRBJ1-5; D is undetermined. The receptor's source is a woman older than 75 with acute or convalescent COVID-19. CDR3 sequence reads: CASSFNNQPQHF. The CDR3, as DNA: TGTGCCAGCAGTTTCAACAATCAGCCCCAGCATTTT.